Presented here are 4 T cell receptor beta chains from one specimen sequenced in a study of blood T cell repertoires in COVID-19. Assay used: immunoSEQ multiplex PCR; TCRdb lists only in-frame clones, some missing. The data hold roughly 86,000 clones, with 82% observed a single time. Sequenced: peripheral blood. The receptors originated from a human donor in a cohort sampled during active COVID-19.

This chain connects TRBV7-8 to TRBJ1-1, with a tentative D call TRBD1 (5 bases). Trimming removed 3 bases from V and 0 bases from J, with 8 bases in between. The CDR3 loop spans 14 amino acids. CDR1 and CDR2 (germline): SGHVS, FQNEAQ. Written as DNA, the CDR3 is TGTGCCAGCAGCTTGACAGTTATGAACACTGAAGCTTTCTTT. Amino acids: CASSLTVMNTEAFF. Supplemented by reference TRBV7-8 and TRBJ1-1, the full variable domain reads GAGVSQSPRYKVAKRGQDVALRCDPISGHVSLFWYQQALGQGPEFLTYFQNEAQLDKSGLPSDRFFAERPEGSVSTLKIQRTQQEDSAVYLCASSLTVMNTEAFFGQGTRLTVV.

This clone was found a few times. CDR3 DNA: TGCGCCAGCAGCTTGGAGGGGGGGACAGGCTACAATGAGCAGTTCTTC. It specifies CASSLEGGTGYNEQFF. The V call is TRBV5-1, the J call TRBJ2-1; D might be TRBD1 (8 bases). Trimming removed 0 bases at V and 3 bases at J, with 13 bases between. This CDR3 spans 16 amino acids. Per the germline V gene, CDR1 is SGHRS and CDR2 is YFSETQ.

The J gene is TRBJ2-5, the V gene TRBV15; TRBD2 matches at 9 bases. V lost 5 bases, J lost 5 bases, and 12 bases stayed unmatched. Germline V lookup: CDR1 LNHNV, CDR2 YYDKDF (reference sequence). This CDR3 contains 16 residues. The CDR3, as DNA: TGTGCCACCAGCCCAAATAGCGGGGGAAAGAAGGAGACCCAGTACTTC. Its protein is CATSPNSGGKKETQYF.

V gene TRBV6-5 combines with J gene TRBJ2-1; 11 positions agree with TRBD1. Germline V lookup: CDR1 MNHEY, CDR2 SVGAGI. CDR3 length: 15 residues. J was trimmed by 8 bases and V by 6 bases; bases with no gene match: 9. The CDR3 nucleotides read TGTGCCAGCAGCGGCCGGGACAGGGGGACCTATGAGCAGTTCTTC. It specifies CASSGRDRGTYEQFF.